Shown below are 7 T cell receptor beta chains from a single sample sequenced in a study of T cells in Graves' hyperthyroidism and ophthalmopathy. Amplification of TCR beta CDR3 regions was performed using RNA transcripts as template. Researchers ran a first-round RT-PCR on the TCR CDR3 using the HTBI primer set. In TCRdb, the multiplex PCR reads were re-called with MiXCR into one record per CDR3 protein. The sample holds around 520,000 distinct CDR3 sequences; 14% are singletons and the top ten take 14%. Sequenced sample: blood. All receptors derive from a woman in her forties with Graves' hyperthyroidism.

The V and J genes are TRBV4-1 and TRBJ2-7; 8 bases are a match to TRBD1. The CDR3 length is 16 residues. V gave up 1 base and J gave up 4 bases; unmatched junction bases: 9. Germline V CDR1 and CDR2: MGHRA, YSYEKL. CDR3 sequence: CASSQAGQGLGYEQYF. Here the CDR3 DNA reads TGCGCCAGCAGCCAAGCAGGACAGGGCCTTGGTTACGAGCAGTACTTC.

The CDR3: CASSTDRKVGELFF. The DNA for the CDR3 is TGTGCCAGCAGCACGGACAGGAAGGTCGGGGAGCTGTTTTTT. V usage is TRBV7-9 and J usage is TRBJ2-2, with TRBD1 matching over 7 bases. V lost 5 bases, J lost 7 bases, and 7 bases stayed unmatched. The CDR3 has 14 amino acids. Germline V lookup: CDR1 SEHNR, CDR2 FQNEAQ (reference sequence).

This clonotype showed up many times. CDR3 bases: TGCGCCAGCAGCCCAGGGCAGTACAGGGGAACAGATACGCAGTATTTT. Translation: CASSPGQYRGTDTQYF. The chain uses TRBV5-1 and TRBJ2-3; 7 bases fit TRBD1. The junction had 11 bases not matched to a gene; V was cut back by 4 bases and J by 3 bases. The germline gives CDR1 SGHRS, CDR2 YFSETQ. The CDR3 loop spans 16 amino acids.

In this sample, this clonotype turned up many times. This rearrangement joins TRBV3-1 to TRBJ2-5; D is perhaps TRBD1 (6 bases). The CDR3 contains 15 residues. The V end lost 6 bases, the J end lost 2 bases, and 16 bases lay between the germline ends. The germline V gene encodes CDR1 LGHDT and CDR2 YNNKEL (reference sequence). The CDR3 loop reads CASRLQFGTQETQYF. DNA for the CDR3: TGTGCCAGCAGGCTACAATTCGGGACACAAGAGACCCAGTACTTC.

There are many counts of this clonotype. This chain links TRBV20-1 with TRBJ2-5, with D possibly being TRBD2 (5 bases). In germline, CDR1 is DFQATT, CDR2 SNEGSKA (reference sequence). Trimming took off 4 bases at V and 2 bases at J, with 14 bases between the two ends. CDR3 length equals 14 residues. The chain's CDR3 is CSATRGAAQETQYF. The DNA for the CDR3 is TGCAGTGCTACCCGGGGAGCGGCACAAGAGACCCAGTACTTC.

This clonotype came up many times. CDR3 amino acids: CASSQDQLNTEAFF. CDR3 bases: TGCGCCAGCAGCCAAGACCAGCTTAACACTGAAGCTTTCTTT. J is TRBJ1-1 and V is TRBV4-1, with D unresolved. V lost 0 bases and J lost 2, with 7 bases in between. The germline V gene encodes CDR1 MGHRA and CDR2 YSYEKL. The CDR3 has 14 amino acids.

This CDR3 is CASHPTVSGKTYEQYF. CDR3 coding DNA: TGTGCCAGCCATCCCACGGTTAGCGGTAAAACCTACGAGCAGTACTTC. V is TRBV19 and J is TRBJ2-7, with a weak D call TRBD2 (6 bases). CDR1 and CDR2 from the germline V gene are LNHDA and SQIVND (reference sequence). The CDR3 has 16 amino acids. Trimming removed 9 bases at V and 2 bases at J, with 23 bases between. Full variable domain (remainder filled in from reference TRBV19 and TRBJ2-7): DGGITQSPKYLFRKEGQNVTLSCEQNLNHDAMYWYRQDPGQGLRLIYYSQIVNDFQKGDIAEGYSVSREKKESFPLTVTSAQKNPTAFYLCASHPTVSGKTYEQYFGPGTRLTVT.